Below are 12 T cell receptor beta chains sequenced from a single sample in a study of T-cell reconstitution after alpha-beta-depleted transplantation in children. A library of TCRbeta sequences, prepared with unique molecular identifiers, was generated. TCRdb reprocessed the PCR reads with MiXCR, giving one entry per CDR3 protein. Among some 550,000 distinct CDR3 sequences, approximately 20% were seen once, and the ten largest hold 3% to 4%. The starting material was PBMCs from the stem cell graft donor, obtained from the stem cell graft. These receptors originate from a human donor who donated a stem cell graft to a child with acute lymphoblastic leukemia.

This clonotype has just a few counts. The chain combines TRBV6-5 with TRBJ1-1, with no clear D. Germline assignment: CDR1 MNHEY and CDR2 SVGAGI. Between the trimmed V and J ends, which lost 2 bases and 0 bases, there was a span of 7 bases. The CDR3 has 14 residues. CDR3 sequence reads: CASSYAAVNTEAFF. CDR3 bases: TGTGCCAGCAGTTACGCGGCGGTGAACACTGAAGCTTTCTTT.

This clonotype was recorded a few times. This chain links TRBV6-5 with TRBJ1-4; no firm D call. Per germline, CDR1 MNHEY and CDR2 SVGAGI. V shed 3 bases and J shed 0 bases, with 8 bases lying between them. The CDR3 spans 15 residues. CDR3 protein: CASSYVSATNEKLFF. CDR3 DNA: TGTGCCAGCAGTTATGTGTCTGCAACTAATGAAAAACTGTTTTTT.

The chain has TRBV27 and TRBJ2-3; D gene unclear. CDR3 length: 16 amino acids. V was clipped by 8 bases and J by 1 base, with 19 bases between them. Germline CDR1 reads MNHEY; CDR2 reads SMNVEV (reference sequence). This chain's CDR3 is CASGRSPVMGTDTQYF. The CDR3 bases are TGTGCCAGCGGTCGGTCCCCGGTTATGGGCACAGATACGCAGTATTTT.

The chain combines TRBV4-1 with TRBJ2-7; the match to TRBD2 covers 12 bases. This CDR3 region has 17 residues. The germline V gene encodes CDR1 MGHRA and CDR2 YSYEKL. V lost 2 bases to trimming and J lost 2 bases; unmatched junction nucleotides: 7. The CDR3 sequence: CASSQPTSGRTTYEQYF. In nucleotides, the CDR3 is TGCGCCAGCAGCCAACCTACTAGCGGGAGGACAACCTACGAGCAGTACTTC.

This clonotype has just a few counts. The V and J genes are TRBV15 and TRBJ2-4, with TRBD1 matching over 7 bases. The V gene's germline CDR1 is LNHNV and CDR2 YYDKDF (reference sequence). V lost 6 bases, J lost 3 bases, and 2 bases stayed unmatched. This CDR3 has 13 amino acids. The CDR3 nucleotides are TGTGCCACCAGAGGGGACAGCAAAAACATTCAGTACTTC. It is translated as CATRGDSKNIQYF.

This clonotype was counted at least ten times. J is TRBJ2-5 and V is TRBV7-2; TRBD2 is a possible D gene (5 bases). CDR1 and CDR2 from the germline V gene are SGHTA and FQGNSA. The CDR3 loop spans 12 amino acids. V lost 5 bases and J 5 bases, leaving 9 bases between the germline ends. The CDR3: CASSGWRETQYF. For the CDR3, the DNA is TGTGCCAGCAGCGGATGGAGGGAGACCCAGTACTTC.

This chain links TRBV20-1 with TRBJ2-3; 9 bases fit TRBD2. The CDR3 is 16 residues long. V was pared by 0 bases and J by 6 bases, with 10 bases of the junction left unmatched. Looked up from germline, CDR1 is DFQATT and CDR2 is SNEGSKA (reference sequence). The CDR3 DNA reads TGCAGTGCTAGAGATCTCCTAGCGGGATTTCTCGATACGCAGTATTTT. This translates into CSARDLLAGFLDTQYF.

The sample holds a few counts of this clonotype. The rearrangement links TRBV12-3 or TRBV12-4 to TRBJ1-1; the match to TRBD1 covers 7 bases. The CDR3 covers 13 residues. With V trimmed by 7 bases and J by 4 bases, 6 bases remained unmatched. CDR3 DNA: TGTGCCAGCAAATTCCGGGACAGCACTGAAGCTTTCTTT. Translation: CASKFRDSTEAFF.

This clonotype was seen a few times. The chain has TRBV6-1 and TRBJ1-5, with unresolved D. The CDR3 loop spans 15 amino acids. The V and J ends lost 6 bases and 0 bases respectively, with 12 bases between them. CDR1 and CDR2 (germline): MNHNS, SASEGT. The CDR3 nucleotides are TGTGCCAGCAGGGAGGGCCCCTATAGCAATCAGCCCCAGCATTTT. Encoded protein: CASREGPYSNQPQHF.

V and J are TRBV29-1 and TRBJ2-1; D call uncertain. Germline V lookup: CDR1 SQVTM, CDR2 ANQGSEA. The CDR3 covers 12 residues. Trimming shortened V by 7 bases and J by 7 bases, and 14 bases separated the two germline ends. In DNA, the CDR3 is TGCAGCGGTTGGCTTCCCTCGAATGAGCAGTTCTTC. Protein product: CSGWLPSNEQFF.

This clonotype was counted only a few times. V gene TRBV10-2 combines with J gene TRBJ2-7; 10 bases line up with TRBD1. The germline V gene has CDR1 WSHSY and CDR2 SAAADI. There are 13 residues in the CDR3. The V and J ends lost 7 bases and 7 bases, in that order; junction bases with no gene match: 7. The CDR3 DNA reads TGCGCCAGCACTGGGACAGGGGTGGGTGAGCAGTACTTC. Its protein product is CASTGTGVGEQYF.

This sequence joins TRBV6-1 and TRBJ2-3; TRBD1 matches at 10 bases. Per germline, CDR1 MNHNS and CDR2 SASEGT. V lost 7 bases to trimming and J lost 6 bases; unmatched junction nucleotides: 7. The CDR3 contains 14 residues. The CDR3 is CASTRQGARDTQYF. The CDR3 bases are TGTGCCAGCACGAGACAGGGGGCGAGGGATACGCAGTATTTT.